This T cell receptor beta chain was sequenced during a study of CD8 T cells in Susac syndrome (dated 2019 in TCRdb). Background for the entire study: Repertoire sequencing was used to test whether CD8+ T cell activation and differentiation in Susac syndrome was antigen driven.

RNA was extracted with the RNeasy kit and 0.5 to 1 ug was reverse transcribed using random hexamers. The immunoSEQ multiplex PCR assay, covering 54 Vbeta and 13 Jbeta segments, was used to amplify TCR beta CDR3 regions. PCR amplification bias was corrected using a synthetic template baseline for primer optimization and computational correction. On the authors' methods: Only productive sequences were kept, with reads annotated to V, D and J genes according to IMGT and analyzed in immunoSEQ Analyzer. Clonality was calculated as one minus the Shannon entropy normalized by log2 of the number of productive unique sequences. For each patient and control, public and private clones were evaluated within the 100 most prevalent clones. Clones were defined as Susac-specific if absent from the healthy and MS cohorts, from some 1,000 published viral clones and from other ImmuneACCESS disease sequences. TCRdb trimmed the raw reads at Q25, called clones with MiXCR and kept productive beta chains. Entries are consolidated by CDR3 protein sequence, retaining the most common genes and DNA. What appears here as the V and J calls and clone size reflects TCRdb's work, not the paper's. The sample table shows over 95,000 distinct CDR3 sequences, and about nine tenths are seen once. Around 0.15% of the sample belongs to the ten largest clones.

Study-wide conclusions, independent of this receptor: The number of individuals in the TCR sequencing and HLA analysis was recognized as being relatively small.

High-throughput TCR beta sequencing profiled peripheral blood CD8+ and CD4+ T cells from healthy donors, Susac syndrome patients and multiple sclerosis patients. Healthy donors were included as age- and sex-matched controls. Bulk CD8+ and CD4+ T cells were purified by magnetic negative isolation, while CD8+ TEMRA cells were enriched using FACS. Blood was drawn into EDTA tubes, processed within 24 hours, and PBMCs were isolated by density gradient centrifugation. PBMCs intended for TCR sequencing were frozen in liquid nitrogen and were later thawed in a 37 degrees C water bath. A purity of at least 90% was achieved for sorted or isolated CD4+, CD8+ and CD8+ TEMRA cells. Spanning cysteine to phenylalanine, the CDR3 consists of 17 amino acids. Left in the record is the CDR3 DNA by itself, 51 bases read in frame from the first base. The germline V gene encodes CDR1 LNHDA and CDR2 SQIVND (reference sequence). The junction shows trimming of 6 bases on V and 4 bases on J, plus 21 bases between the germline ends.

Comment on this clonotype: Its recognized antigen is unknown. No much larger clone is present one base from it, and per-base qualities are unavailable.

The clonotype originates from a human donor in good health. Recombination joined TRBV19 with TRBJ2-2, with TRBD1 as a weak D call on 6 bases. The sample taken for sequencing was CD4+ T cells from PBMCs. The DNA reads as follows: TGTGCCAGTAGAGGAAGGAAGCGTCAGGGGAGCACCGGGGAGCTGTTTTTT. Its translation reads: CASRGRKRQGSTGELFF.